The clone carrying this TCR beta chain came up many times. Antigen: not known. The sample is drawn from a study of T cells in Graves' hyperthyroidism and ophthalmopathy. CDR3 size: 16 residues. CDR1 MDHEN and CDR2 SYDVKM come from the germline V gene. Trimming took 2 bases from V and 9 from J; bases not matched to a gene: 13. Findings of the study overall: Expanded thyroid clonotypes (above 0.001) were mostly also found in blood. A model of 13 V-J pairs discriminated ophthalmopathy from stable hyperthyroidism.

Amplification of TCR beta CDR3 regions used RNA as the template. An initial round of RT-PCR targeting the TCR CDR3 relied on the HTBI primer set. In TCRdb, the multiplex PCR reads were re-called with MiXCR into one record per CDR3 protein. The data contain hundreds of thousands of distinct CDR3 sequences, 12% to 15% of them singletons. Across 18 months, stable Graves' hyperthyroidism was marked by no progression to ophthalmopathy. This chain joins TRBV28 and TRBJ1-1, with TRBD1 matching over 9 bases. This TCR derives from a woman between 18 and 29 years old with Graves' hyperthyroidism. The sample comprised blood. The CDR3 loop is CASSLGTHHRGPKAFF. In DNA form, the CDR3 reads TGTGCCAGCAGTTTAGGGACACATCACAGGGGGCCTAAAGCTTTCTTT.